This TCR beta chain was captured in a study of long-term antiretroviral therapy in people with HIV (dated by TCRdb to between 2021 and 2024). For the wider study: The earliest samples were collected approximately a decade before the 2015 WHO recommendation for immediate ART, a period when ART was typically delayed until CD4 counts fell. Test extractions of a monoclonal T-cell line alongside a few dozen polyclonal samples showed no cross-contamination during QIAcube processing. A total of some 200 cryopreserved PBMC samples came from a few dozen adults with confirmed HIV infection and were collected serially over a mean of approximately six years (range 1-12). Of the roughly 30 participants with HIV, approximately 11 were female. This retrospective serial study examined whether starting ART and sustained HIV suppression were associated with changes in the composition and diversity of the TRB repertoire in peripheral blood. Broad study findings and their caveats: Expanded TRB clones identified before ART initiation dominated the repertoire across all time points, though the dominance fluctuated and decreased in many PLHIV after ART. Because pre-ART samples had limited cell numbers, profiling was done on unsorted PBMC rather than on sorted CD4+ and CD8+ T cells. The samples span the years 2004 to 2017, and the ART regimens used at that time may not be as effective as current regimens. Owing to limited PBMC availability, only the TCR beta chain was sequenced, without alpha chain pairing. Starting ART was linked to a significant rise in TRB diversity, yet even with long-term ART the diversity remained significantly lower than in transplant donor controls. Inferences about post-ART repertoire changes are limited because no data were available on ART adherence, viral resistance or therapy changes. Compared with controls, HIV repertoires had narrower CDR3 length ranges, and the network structure pointed to an antigen-experienced repertoire that shifted only slightly toward naive after ART.

To be included, a participant needed at least one PBMC sample from before ART initiation plus at least two post-ART samples. Treatment was received in the United States of America by all participants with HIV. Cryopreserved samples of about 0.95-11 million PBMC were thawed and washed before DNA extraction. At the time of the earliest PBMC sample, participants with HIV were aged between roughly 20 and 54 years. Per participant, PBMC samples came from 1-4 timepoints prior to ART initiation and 2-8 timepoints following ART initiation, for a median of 7 samples. Serial HIV viral load, CD4+ T-cell count, ART history and demographic data were obtained for every participant. Using a Qiagen kit on a QIAcube, genomic DNA was extracted from unsorted PBMC, with samples processed in batches of 12. The sample holds a few counts of this clone. Its antigen is still unknown. Base qualities are missing; no much larger clone stands one base away.

The immunoSEQ hsTCRB v3.0 assay was used at survey level resolution to sequence the TRB variable region. A depth of roughly 35,000-55,000 T-cell genomes per sample was targeted for TRB sequencing. An Illumina MiSeq with a v3 150-cycle kit was used to sequence the pooled TRB libraries. The published analysis was carried out like this. Repertoire analysis was run in R within a reproducible Nextflow workflow that covered QC, data transformation and analysis. LymphoSeq2, an R package for AIRR-Seq data exploration, was used to implement custom analyses. A handful of samples that yielded fewer than 5000 total TRB sequences were excluded, so that approximately 200 HIV repertoires were analyzed. Among the approximately 180 retained HIV repertoires, some 60 were collected before ART initiation and 120 to 140 after ART initiation. Each repertoire was downsampled to 5000 TRB nucleotide sequences, and summary statistics were averaged across 100 downsampling iterations. TRB sequences were retained for analysis only if CDR3 regions of at least seven amino acids were present. Diversity was assessed using a clonality score derived from Shannon entropy and using the Gini coefficient. In repertoire networks, the top 5000 CDR3 amino acid sequences were linked whenever an edit distance of one separated two sequences. For TRB CDR3 amino acid sequences, GLIPH2 was used to predict antigen specificity groups and MHC restriction. Known CMV, EBV, HIV or tissue antigen associations were flagged by matching CDR3 amino acid sequences against VDJdb and McPAS-TCR. Pre-ART, post-ART and control groups were compared with Wilcoxon signed-rank tests and Holm-Bonferroni correction. As stored in TCRdb, this immuneACCESS dataset retains in-frame rearrangements with V and J assigned. A fraction of the clones does not appear; measured against another copy, unresolved V genes explain less than half of the discrepancy, and the remainder lacks a known reason. V, J and clone size are those of that table, while D and trimming were read from the DNA. A total of tens of thousands of clones appear in this sample, 65% to 85% of them only once. The leading ten clones occupy about 10% of the sample.

V is pruned by 4 bases and J by 10 bases, leaving 4 bases of the junction without a gene match. Via the germline V gene, CDR1 is SGHDT and CDR2 YYEEEE. The CDR3, from cysteine to phenylalanine, totals 12 residues. Just CDR3 DNA is preserved here, 36 bases in frame from base 1. The receptor was isolated from a man aged 18 to 30 with HIV. This chain is built from TRBV5-6 and TRBJ2-1, with 8 middle bases fitting TRBD2. The sample here was unsorted PBMCs, taken 0.8 years before starting antiretroviral therapy. The nucleotide sequence is TGTGCCAGCAGCGACCGCGGGGGGGAGCAGTTCTTC. This translates into CASSDRGGEQFF.